This is a list of T cell receptor beta chains from one sample in a study of cytomegalovirus exposure and HLA in healthy donors. Method: immunoSEQ multiplex PCR; TCRdb's copy keeps in-frame clones and lacks some. Of 300,000 or so clones listed, roughly four fifths are singletons. The sample consisted of PBMCs. These TCRs come from a woman aged 40-49 years in good health and CMV-seropositive. The CDR3 runs from the conserved cysteine through the conserved F or W. Fields, in order: CDR3 protein, CDR3 DNA, J gene, clone size, V gene, D gene. D genes are given only for firm matches. Not all rows give a size; the values are once, few, many and, for expanded clones, a class.

CDR3aa: CAWDIPMAGANEKLFF; CDR3nt: TGTGCCTGGGATATCCCGATGGCTGGAGCTAATGAAAAACTGTTTTTT; j_gene: TRBJ1-4; abundance: -; v_gene: TRBV30; d_gene: -
CDR3aa: CASSSLSGTDTQYF; CDR3nt: TGTGCCAGCAGTTCTCTTAGCGGGACAGATACGCAGTATTTT; j_gene: TRBJ2-3; abundance: few; v_gene: TRBV27; d_gene: TRBD2
CDR3aa: CASRRHPSSTDTQYF; CDR3nt: TGTGCCAGCAGGCGGCACCCTTCTAGCACAGATACGCAGTATTTT; j_gene: TRBJ2-3; abundance: -; v_gene: TRBV28; d_gene: -
CDR3aa: CATCPTGVYATNEKLFF; CDR3nt: TGTGCCACCTGTCCGACAGGGGTCTATGCAACTAATGAAAAACTGTTTTTT; j_gene: TRBJ1-4; abundance: -; v_gene: TRBV10-3; d_gene: TRBD1
CDR3aa: CATMGTGLLNTEAFF; CDR3nt: TGTGCCACCATGGGGACAGGTTTACTGAACACTGAAGCTTTCTTT; j_gene: TRBJ1-1; abundance: -; v_gene: TRBV28; d_gene: TRBD1
CDR3aa: CASFSLGRANTEAFF; CDR3nt: TGTGCCAGCTTTTCGTTGGGCAGAGCGAACACTGAAGCTTTCTTT; j_gene: TRBJ1-1; abundance: -; v_gene: TRBV28; d_gene: -
CDR3aa: CASSLSAEHQETQYF; CDR3nt: TGTGCCAGCAGCTTATCCGCGGAGCACCAAGAGACCCAGTACTTC; j_gene: TRBJ2-5; abundance: -; v_gene: TRBV7-3; d_gene: -
CDR3aa: CASSPRQGQNGNTIYF; CDR3nt: TGTGCCAGCAGCCCTAGACAGGGTCAGAATGGAAACACCATATATTTT; j_gene: TRBJ1-3; abundance: -; v_gene: TRBV4-2; d_gene: TRBD1
CDR3aa: CASSPTTGPGSPLHF; CDR3nt: TGTGCCAGCTCACCAACGACAGGGCCGGGTTCACCCCTCCACTTT; j_gene: TRBJ1-6; abundance: -; v_gene: TRBV18; d_gene: TRBD1
CDR3aa: CASGERTGLSYNSPLHF; CDR3nt: TGTGCCAGCGGTGAGAGGACAGGGCTCTCCTATAATTCACCCCTCCACTTT; j_gene: TRBJ1-6; abundance: -; v_gene: TRBV27; d_gene: TRBD1
CDR3aa: CASSLGGLATEQYF; CDR3nt: TGTGCCAGCAGTTTGGGGGGACTAGCTACCGAGCAGTACTTC; j_gene: TRBJ2-7; abundance: -; v_gene: TRBV5-6; d_gene: TRBD2
CDR3aa: CASNSGPDYEQYF; CDR3nt: TGTGCCAGCAACAGCGGCCCAGACTACGAGCAGTACTTC; j_gene: TRBJ2-7; abundance: -; v_gene: TRBV4-2; d_gene: -
CDR3aa: CASSPGLAGRETQYF; CDR3nt: TGTGCCAGCAGCCCTGGACTAGCGGGAAGAGAGACCCAGTACTTC; j_gene: TRBJ2-5; abundance: -; v_gene: TRBV27; d_gene: TRBD2
CDR3aa: CASSWEGAVSYNEQFF; CDR3nt: TGTGCCAGCAGCTGGGAAGGAGCGGTCTCCTACAATGAGCAGTTCTTC; j_gene: TRBJ2-1; abundance: -; v_gene: TRBV7-3; d_gene: -
CDR3aa: CASSSRSSGNTIYF; CDR3nt: TGTGCCAGCAGTTCTCGGAGCTCTGGAAACACCATATATTTT; j_gene: TRBJ1-3; abundance: -; v_gene: TRBV6-6; d_gene: -
CDR3aa: CAWSVEVGLSSYEQYF; CDR3nt: TGTGCCTGGAGTGTAGAGGTCGGCTTGAGCTCCTACGAGCAGTACTTC; j_gene: TRBJ2-7; abundance: -; v_gene: TRBV30; d_gene: -
CDR3aa: CASSKVAGGRHEQYF; CDR3nt: TGTGCCAGCAGTAAAGTAGCGGGAGGCCGCCACGAGCAGTACTTC; j_gene: TRBJ2-7; abundance: once; v_gene: TRBV6-6; d_gene: TRBD2
CDR3aa: CATSRAPTAATKNIQYF; CDR3nt: TGTGCCACCAGCAGAGCCCCCACTGCAGCGACCAAAAACATTCAGTACTTC; j_gene: TRBJ2-4; abundance: -; v_gene: TRBV15; d_gene: -
CDR3aa: CASSQGPSGRSFSYEQYF; CDR3nt: TGCGCCAGCAGCCAAGGGCCTAGCGGGAGATCCTTCTCCTACGAGCAGTACTTC; j_gene: TRBJ2-7; abundance: -; v_gene: TRBV4-3; d_gene: TRBD2
CDR3aa: CASSFSSSGELFF; CDR3nt: TGTGCCAGCAGCTTCTCTAGCAGCGGGGAGCTGTTTTTT; j_gene: TRBJ2-2; abundance: -; v_gene: TRBV7-2; d_gene: -
CDR3aa: CAWSVRAGSNQPQHF; CDR3nt: TGTGCCTGGAGTGTACGGGCAGGGAGCAATCAGCCCCAGCATTTT; j_gene: TRBJ1-5; abundance: -; v_gene: TRBV30; d_gene: -
CDR3aa: CASSVLGLAGSDEQFF; CDR3nt: TGTGCCAGCAGCGTATTAGGACTAGCGGGAAGCGATGAGCAGTTCTTC; j_gene: TRBJ2-1; abundance: -; v_gene: TRBV7-2; d_gene: TRBD2
CDR3aa: CASRKPGQGYNEQFF; CDR3nt: TGTGCCAGCAGGAAGCCGGGACAGGGGTACAATGAGCAGTTCTTC; j_gene: TRBJ2-1; abundance: -; v_gene: TRBV6-5; d_gene: TRBD1
CDR3aa: CASSYSTAGRGDEQFF; CDR3nt: TGTGCCAGCAGTTACTCGACGGCCGGGAGGGGGGATGAGCAGTTCTTC; j_gene: TRBJ2-1; abundance: -; v_gene: TRBV6-5; d_gene: TRBD2
CDR3aa: CASSFLDRASEAFF; CDR3nt: TGTGCCAGCAGCTTTTTGGACAGGGCCTCTGAAGCTTTCTTT; j_gene: TRBJ1-1; abundance: -; v_gene: TRBV7-2; d_gene: TRBD1
CDR3aa: CATSRERQSSYEQYF; CDR3nt: TGTGCCACCAGCAGAGAGAGACAGAGCTCCTACGAGCAGTACTTC; j_gene: TRBJ2-7; abundance: once; v_gene: TRBV15; d_gene: -
CDR3aa: CASSQEGAGANVLTF; CDR3nt: TGTGCCAGCAGCCAAGAGGGGGCTGGGGCCAACGTCCTGACTTTC; j_gene: TRBJ2-6; abundance: few; v_gene: TRBV6-5; d_gene: -
CDR3aa: CASTGGSGYTF; CDR3nt: TGTGCCAGTACAGGGGGCTCTGGCTACACCTTC; j_gene: TRBJ1-2; abundance: -; v_gene: TRBV19; d_gene: TRBD1
CDR3aa: CASSLAGGNYEQYF; CDR3nt: TGTGCCAGCAGCTTGGCCGGCGGGAACTACGAGCAGTACTTC; j_gene: TRBJ2-7; abundance: once; v_gene: TRBV5-4; d_gene: -
CDR3aa: CSARDGRGYTF; CDR3nt: TGCAGTGCCAGGGATGGTCGGGGCTACACCTTC; j_gene: TRBJ1-2; abundance: -; v_gene: TRBV20-1; d_gene: -
CDR3aa: CASSELYGGEKLFF; CDR3nt: TGTGCCAGCAGTGAACTTTACGGCGGGGAAAAACTGTTTTTT; j_gene: TRBJ1-4; abundance: -; v_gene: TRBV2; d_gene: -
CDR3aa: CASSGSRGGFGTGELFF; CDR3nt: TGTGCCAGCAGTGGGTCTCGCGGAGGCTTTGGAACCGGGGAGCTGTTTTTT; j_gene: TRBJ2-2; abundance: few; v_gene: TRBV7-9; d_gene: -
CDR3aa: CAWSVGGKVYNEQFF; CDR3nt: TGTGCCTGGAGTGTCGGCGGGAAGGTGTACAATGAGCAGTTCTTC; j_gene: TRBJ2-1; abundance: once; v_gene: TRBV30; d_gene: -
CDR3aa: CASSPGTGRQGYTF; CDR3nt: TGTGCCAGCAGTCCCGGGACAGGCCGGCAGGGCTACACCTTC; j_gene: TRBJ1-2; abundance: -; v_gene: TRBV27; d_gene: TRBD1
CDR3aa: CASSSLSSTDTQCF; CDR3nt: TGTGCCAGCAGCTCCCTCTCTAGCACAGATACGCAGTGTTTT; j_gene: TRBJ2-3; abundance: -; v_gene: TRBV7-8; d_gene: -
CDR3aa: CASETWGRGDNQPQHF; CDR3nt: TGTGCCAGTGAGACATGGGGCAGGGGAGACAATCAGCCCCAGCATTTT; j_gene: TRBJ1-5; abundance: -; v_gene: TRBV19; d_gene: -
CDR3aa: CASSWGLPTDTQYF; CDR3nt: TGTGCCAGCAGCTGGGGACTTCCGACAGATACGCAGTATTTT; j_gene: TRBJ2-3; abundance: -; v_gene: TRBV13; d_gene: -
CDR3aa: CASSESGVETQYF; CDR3nt: TGTGCCAGCAGTGAATCAGGGGTAGAGACCCAGTACTTC; j_gene: TRBJ2-5; abundance: once; v_gene: TRBV25-1; d_gene: -
CDR3aa: CASSYSRGATEAFF; CDR3nt: TGTGCCAGCAGTTACTCGCGGGGTGCCACTGAAGCTTTCTTT; j_gene: TRBJ1-1; abundance: -; v_gene: TRBV6-5; d_gene: -
CDR3aa: CASSLGLGQGHEQYF; CDR3nt: TGTGCCAGCAGCTTAGGGCTGGGACAGGGTCACGAGCAGTACTTC; j_gene: TRBJ2-7; abundance: -; v_gene: TRBV7-2; d_gene: TRBD1
CDR3aa: CASSQGLAGPYEQYF; CDR3nt: TGTGCCAGCAGCCAAGGACTAGCGGGACCCTACGAGCAGTACTTC; j_gene: TRBJ2-7; abundance: -; v_gene: TRBV14; d_gene: TRBD2
CDR3aa: CASLYTGGISLNEQFF; CDR3nt: TGTGCCAGCCTTTACACAGGGGGCATCTCACTCAATGAGCAGTTCTTC; j_gene: TRBJ2-1; abundance: -; v_gene: TRBV28; d_gene: TRBD1
CDR3aa: CASSLLTRSSYNEQFF; CDR3nt: TGTGCCAGCAGTTTACTGACTAGAAGCTCCTACAATGAGCAGTTCTTC; j_gene: TRBJ2-1; abundance: once; v_gene: TRBV28; d_gene: -
CDR3aa: CAWSSGQGPTGELFF; CDR3nt: TGTGCCTGGAGTAGTGGACAGGGGCCCACCGGGGAGCTGTTTTTT; j_gene: TRBJ2-2; abundance: -; v_gene: TRBV30; d_gene: TRBD1